The rows below give T cell receptor beta chains drawn from one sample of a study of Tregs in tolerant kidney transplant recipients. Only in-frame clones appear in the TCRdb table, and some are missing; sequencing was by immunoSEQ multiplex PCR. The data show 110,000 or so clones, with roughly nine tenths seen just once and around 0.58% held by the top ten. The sequencing sample was made of CD4+ T cells from blood. All receptors come from a human donor in good health. CDR3s include the opening cysteine and the closing phenylalanine or tryptophan. The D gene is left open where the match is weak. Size values are once, few and many counts, or a class for expanded clones, and some rows have none.

>15|TRBJ2-7|TRBV4-1|.|.
TGCGCCAGCAGCCCCCTGGGACTGGCAAACTACGAGCAGTACTTC
CASSPLGLANYEQYF
>13|TRBJ1-1|TRBV4-2|.|.
TGTGCCAGCAGCCTCAGGACATCCCCTGAAGCTTTCTTT
CASSLRTSPEAFF
>15|TRBJ2-7|TRBV2|.|.
TGTGCCAGCAGTGAAGGCAGGACAGTCTCCTACGAGCAGTACTTC
CASSEGRTVSYEQYF
>12|TRBJ1-5|TRBV6-6|TRBD1|.
TGTGCCAGCAGACAGGGGAATCAGCCCCAGCATTTT
CASRQGNQPQHF
>13|TRBJ2-3|TRBV6-6|.|.
TGTGCCAGCATGCGGGACCCCACAGATACGCAGTATTTT
CASMRDPTDTQYF
>14|TRBJ1-5|TRBV5-1|.|few
TGCGCCAGCAGCTCGGGACGTCCCAATCAGCCCCAGCATTTT
CASSSGRPNQPQHF
>17|TRBJ2-7|TRBV21-1|.|.
TGTGCCAGCAGCAGACTCTACCGGGACAGGGTGTGCTACGAGCAGTACTTC
CASSRLYRDRVCYEQYF
>15|TRBJ1-5|TRBV5-4|.|.
TGTGCCAGCAGCTCCGGTCCGGGGGAGGGCCAGCCCCAGCATTTT
CASSSGPGEGQPQHF
>18|TRBJ2-7|TRBV10-1|TRBD2|.
TGCGCCAGCAGTACGACTAGCGGGCTATCTCTGGGGGTCTACGAGCAGTACTTC
CASSTTSGLSLGVYEQYF
>14|TRBJ2-5|TRBV30|.|.
TGTGCCTGGAGTGGCGGGCCAGGGCAAGAGACCCAGTACTTC
CAWSGGPGQETQYF
>15|TRBJ2-5|TRBV15|TRBD1|once
TGTGCCACCAGCAGAGACGGACAGGGGCGGGAGACCCAGTACTTC
CATSRDGQGRETQYF
>14|TRBJ2-7|TRBV6-1|.|.
TGTGCCAGCAGTAAGGACAGAGCATTCTACGAGCAGTACTTC
CASSKDRAFYEQYF
>13|TRBJ1-5|TRBV6-6|TRBD1|.
TGTGCCACCACCCCAGGGGGCGGTCAGCCCCAGCATTTT
CATTPGGGQPQHF
>12|TRBJ2-5|TRBV7-9|.|.
TGTGCCAGCAGTTGGGGGAGGGAGACCCAGTACTTC
CASSWGRETQYF
>13|TRBJ1-1|TRBV5-6|.|.
TGTGCCAGCAGCTTGGTGGCCATAGGTGAAGCTTTCTTT
CASSLVAIGEAFF
>15|TRBJ1-5|TRBV5-1|.|.
TGCGCCAGCAGCTCTGGCGTGGGTAGCAATCAGCCCCAGCATTTT
CASSSGVGSNQPQHF
>13|TRBJ2-5|TRBV6-5|.|few
TGTGCCAGCAGTTACACTCGGGAAGAGACCCAGTACTTC
CASSYTREETQYF
>17|TRBJ1-1|TRBV30|TRBD1|.
TGTGCCTGGAGTGACCGTGGGACAGGGGTCATGAACACTGAAGCTTTCTTT
CAWSDRGTGVMNTEAFF
>15|TRBJ1-1|TRBV18|TRBD1|.
TGTGCCAGCTCACCTGCGACAGGGATATACACTGAAGCTTTCTTT
CASSPATGIYTEAFF
>16|TRBJ2-1|TRBV4-1|.|.
TGCGCCAGCAGCGCAAGCCCGGGAAGCTCCTACAATGAGCAGTTCTTC
CASSASPGSSYNEQFF
>13|TRBJ2-3|TRBV6-6|.|.
TGTGCCAGCAAGCACTCTAGCACAGATACGCAGTATTTT
CASKHSSTDTQYF
>16|TRBJ2-1|TRBV6-4|TRBD2|.
TGTGCCAGCAGCCTCCTGAGCGGGGGGGTTTCTAGTGAGCAGTTCTTC
CASSLLSGGVSSEQFF
>16|TRBJ2-7|TRBV7-5|.|.
TGTGTCAGAAGCTCCAAGGGACTAGCGGGAGCCTACGAGCAGTACTTC
CVRSSKGLAGAYEQYF
>13|TRBJ1-6|TRBV29-1|.|.
TGCAGCGTTAAAGTTACCTATAATTCACCCCTCCACTTT
CSVKVTYNSPLHF
>21|TRBJ2-6|TRBV5-1|.|.
TGCGCCAGCAGCTCGGACTTGGGACTTCCTCTGACGAGCTCTGGGGCCAACGTCCTGACTTTC
CASSSDLGLPLTSSGANVLTF
>16|TRBJ1-4|TRBV2|TRBD1|.
TGTGCCAGCAGGGAGGACAGGGAGGGCGTTAATGAAAAACTGTTTTTT
CASREDREGVNEKLFF
>12|TRBJ2-5|TRBV7-3|.|.
TGTGCCAGCAGCTTATCGGGGGAGACCCAGTACTTC
CASSLSGETQYF
>14|TRBJ2-3|TRBV29-1|.|.
TGCAGCGTTGGGGGTAGCCGCGTCACAGATACGCAGTATTTT
CSVGGSRVTDTQYF
>12|TRBJ2-1|TRBV5-4|.|once
TGTGCCAGCACCACAAATCGGGGTGAGCAGTTCTTC
CASTTNRGEQFF
>13|TRBJ2-2|TRBV5-8|.|.
TGTGCCAGCAGCTTCGTCAAAACCGGGGAGCTGTTTTTT
CASSFVKTGELFF
>15|TRBJ2-5|TRBV11-2|TRBD1|few
TGTGCCAGCAGCTCCCGGGACAGGGACCGAGAGACCCAGTACTTC
CASSSRDRDRETQYF
>13|TRBJ1-5|TRBV27|.|.
TGTGCCAGCAGTTTAGTCTGGGATCAGCCCCAGCATTTT
CASSLVWDQPQHF
>15|TRBJ2-1|TRBV2|TRBD2|.
TGTGCCAGCAGTGTGCCCGGGGGGGCCCTCAATGAGCAGTTCTTC
CASSVPGGALNEQFF
>16|TRBJ2-3|TRBV5-1|TRBD2|.
TGCGCCAGCAGCCTGGGGGCTAGCGGGAGTGCAGATACGCAGTATTTT
CASSLGASGSADTQYF
>16|TRBJ2-7|TRBV5-1|TRBD2|.
TGCGCCAGCAGCTTCTCGGGACTAGGAATCTCCTACGAGCAGTACTTC
CASSFSGLGISYEQYF
>14|TRBJ1-1|TRBV12-5|.|.
TGTGCTAGTGGTAGAGAGACGGGGAACACTGAAGCTTTCTTT
CASGRETGNTEAFF
>15|TRBJ1-1|TRBV5-4|.|.
TGTGCCAGCAGCTTGGGAACTGTCCGGAACACTGAAGCTTTCTTT
CASSLGTVRNTEAFF
>15|TRBJ2-5|TRBV28|.|.
TGTGCCAGCAGCAATGGGGGGGCAGCCCAAGAGACCCAGTACTTC
CASSNGGAAQETQYF
>13|TRBJ1-3|TRBV30|.|.
TGTGCCTCCCGACGGATCTCTGGAAACACCATATATTTT
CASRRISGNTIYF
>13|TRBJ1-5|TRBV19|.|.
TGTGCCAGTACCGACTTTGGCAATCAGCCCCAGCATTTT
CASTDFGNQPQHF
>15|TRBJ2-6|TRBV5-1|.|.
TGCGCCAGCAGCTTGGCAGGGTCTGGGGCCAACGTCCTGACTTTC
CASSLAGSGANVLTF
>14|TRBJ2-2|TRBV5-1|.|.
TGCGCCAGCAGCTGGGCCTCGAACACCGGGGAGCTGTTTTTT
CASSWASNTGELFF
>15|TRBJ1-4|TRBV10-1|.|.
TGCGCCAGCAGTGAGTCCGGCTTACGAAGTGAAAAACTGTTTTTT
CASSESGLRSEKLFF
>14|TRBJ2-4|TRBV2|.|.
TGTGCCAGCAGTCCAACGACGGCAGGCCGGATTCAGTACTTC
CASSPTTAGRIQYF
>13|TRBJ2-3|TRBV7-2|.|.
TGTGCCAGCAGCCGGGGGTACACCGATACGCAGTATTTT
CASSRGYTDTQYF
>15|TRBJ1-2|TRBV7-9|.|.
TGTGCCAGCAGCTTAGACGACAAACGTATCCATGGCTACACCTTC
CASSLDDKRIHGYTF
>16|TRBJ2-7|TRBV4-2|TRBD2|.
TGTGCCAGTACGCTAGCGGGGGGCCTAAGCTCCTACGAGCAGTACTTC
CASTLAGGLSSYEQYF
>16|TRBJ1-2|TRBV19|TRBD1|few
TGTGCCAGTAGTATTCCGGGGACAGGGTTGATCTATGGCTACACCTTC
CASSIPGTGLIYGYTF
>13|TRBJ1-5|TRBV6-5|.|.
TGTGCCAGCAGTTACACCTACAATCAGCCCCAGCATTTT
CASSYTYNQPQHF
>14|TRBJ2-7|TRBV5-1|TRBD1|.
TGCGCCAGCAGCTTCAGGGGGCAGGACTACGAGCAGTACTTC
CASSFRGQDYEQYF
>14|TRBJ2-2|TRBV2|.|.
TGTGCCAGCTCGCGGACTACCACCACCGGGGAGCTGTTTTTT
CASSRTTTTGELFF
>16|TRBJ2-1|TRBV5-4|.|.
TGTGCCAGCAGCCCTGGGGGGGCTGGCTCCTACAATGAGCAGTTCTTC
CASSPGGAGSYNEQFF
>15|TRBJ1-1|TRBV7-6|.|once
TGTGCCAGCAGCTTAGTCGGCGGGGGAAACACTGAAGCTTTCTTT
CASSLVGGGNTEAFF
>15|TRBJ2-2|TRBV5-1|TRBD2|few
TGCGCCAGCAGGCCAGCGGGGGTGAACACCGGGGAGCTGTTTTTT
CASRPAGVNTGELFF